This T cell receptor (beta chain) was retrieved from a study of blood T cells in healthy people across ages. Germline CDR1 and CDR2: GTSNPN and SVGIG (reference sequence). The V gene lost 5 bases and the J gene lost 4 bases, with 12 bases spanning the gap. This CDR3 spans 13 amino acids. Alongside a J-beta primer mix, a sample-barcoded 5' primer served in a second PCR lasting about 7 to 12 cycles. TCRdb fed the 5' RACE reads into MiXCR, producing one record per CDR3 protein. The repertoire holds more than 650,000 distinct CDR3 sequences, with around 25% as singletons. The same specimen was also included in a second study, on T cells of mothers and their children. That source notes: Persisting microchimeric T cell clones went undetected.

This receptor was identified in a boy under 18 in good health. Material: blood. This chain links TRBV30 with TRBJ1-5; maybe TRBD1 (5 bases). The CDR3 loop reads CAWGGTANQPQHF. In DNA, the CDR3 is TGTGCCTGGGGGGGGACTGCTAATCAGCCCCAGCATTTT. The variable domain in full, completed from reference TRBV30 and TRBJ1-5, reads SQTIHQWPATLVQPVGSPLSLECTVEGTSNPNLYWYRQAAGRGLQLLFYSVGIGQISSEVPQNLSASRPQDRQFILSSKKLLLSDSGFYLCAWGGTANQPQHFGDGTRLSIL.